This section outlines one T cell receptor beta chain sequence together with its context. Its antigen is not known. PCR used 60 Vbeta primers and 13 Jbeta primers. The method was immunoSEQ multiplex PCR; TCRdb's version includes in-frame clones alone and lacks a portion of them. The sample gives fewer than 150,000 clones, about 77% of which show up once; 1% to 1.5% is in the top ten. With 5 bases clipped from V and 2 bases from J, the junction kept 5 bases outside the gene matches. The CDR3 length is 15 residues. The germline gives CDR1 MNHEY, CDR2 SMNVEV (reference sequence). The data originate from a study of cytomegalovirus exposure and HLA in healthy donors. Findings and caveats of the study: Several V segments, TRBV6-2 and TRBV6-3 among them, could not be told apart and were dropped. For most TCR beta V segments, an earlier analysis put the productive rate at about 87% or about 30% of the time.

Material: PBMCs. The sequence derives from a man aged 45 to 65 in good health and CMV-seronegative. This chain links TRBV27 with TRBJ1-5; 8 bases line up with TRBD1. DNA for the CDR3: TGTGCCAGCAGTACTCAGGGGGCAGGCAATCAGCCCCAGCATTTT. The encoded protein is CASSTQGAGNQPQHF.